This passage covers 18 T cell receptor beta chains from one sample sequenced in a study of blood T cells in healthy people across ages. Primed by a sample-barcoded 5' primer and a J-beta primer mix, a second PCR proceeded for about 7 to 11 cycles. A single record per CDR3 protein comes from TCRdb applying MiXCR to the 5' RACE reads. The data hold some 930,000 distinct CDR3 sequences, with roughly 29% observed a single time. This sample also appeared in a second study, on T cells of mothers and their children.

The specimen was blood. These receptors all stem from a middle-aged woman in good health.

A word on this clonotype: Since a much larger clone is just one base distant, this may be a read error. The V gene is TRBV5-1, the J gene TRBJ1-5; 8 nucleotides agree with TRBD1. The germline gives CDR1 SGHRS, CDR2 YFSETQ. This CDR3 contains 15 residues. The CDR3 region has the DNA TGCGCCAGCGGCTTGACAGGGGTGGGCAATCAGCCCCAGCATTTT. Translated, it gives CASGLTGVGNQPQHF.

This clonotype was seen a handful of times. The gene calls are TRBV7-9 and TRBJ1-4; D might be TRBD1 (5 bases). Germline V lookup: CDR1 SEHNR, CDR2 FQNEAQ (reference sequence). Trimming removed 3 bases from V and 0 bases from J, with 8 bases in between. CDR3 length equals 15 residues. CDR3 region: CASSFARATNEKLFF. CDR3 DNA: TGTGCCAGCAGCTTCGCCAGGGCAACTAATGAAAAACTGTTTTTT.

This rearrangement joins TRBV28 to TRBJ2-5, with TRBD2 identical over 16 bases. Germline assignment: CDR1 MDHEN and CDR2 SYDVKM. V trimming: 6 bases; J trimming: 2 bases; junction bases outside the gene matches: 3. The CDR3 is 16 residues long. In nucleotides, the CDR3 is TGTGCCAGCAGCATGGGACTAGCGGGGGGGCAAGAGACCCAGTACTTC. Translating it yields CASSMGLAGGQETQYF.

This clonotype was detected a few times. A much larger clone differs from this one at a single base, so this may be a read error. CDR3 sequence: CASSVESYGYTF. CDR3 sequence (DNA): TGTGCCAGCAGTGTAGAGAGCTATGGCTACACCTTC. This chain joins TRBV28 and TRBJ1-2; D gene unclear. Trimming took off 5 bases at V and 4 bases at J, with 8 bases between the two ends. This CDR3 spans 12 amino acids. The V gene's germline CDR1 is MDHEN and CDR2 SYDVKM.

The rearrangement joins TRBV20-1 to TRBJ2-7, with D maybe TRBD2 (5 bases). The germline V gene has CDR1 DFQATT and CDR2 SNEGSKA (reference sequence). This CDR3 spans 13 amino acids. Trimming left V 3 bases short and J 2 bases short, with 11 bases between. The CDR3 here is CSARNSAPYEQYF. CDR3 sequence (DNA): TGCAGTGCTAGGAATAGCGCCCCCTACGAGCAGTACTTC.

This clonotype was detected only a few times. The chain links TRBV12-3 or TRBV12-4 to TRBJ1-1; D call uncertain. Trimming removed 6 bases from V and 3 bases from J, with 14 bases in between. The CDR3 extends over 14 amino acids. CDR3 DNA sequence: TGTGCCAGCAGGCTCCGGGCCACCGACACTGAAGCTTTCTTT. Amino acid sequence: CASRLRATDTEAFF.

This clonotype appeared many times. The chain links TRBV4-1 to TRBJ2-7, with D maybe TRBD2 (5 bases). The germline V gene encodes CDR1 MGHRA and CDR2 YSYEKL. V was cut by 1 base and J by 3 bases, with 10 bases left in between. This CDR3 is 14 amino acids long. Here the CDR3 DNA reads TGCGCCAGCAGCCAAGGTAGAGCGGTCTACGAGCAGTACTTC. It codes for CASSQGRAVYEQYF.

Concerning this clonotype itself: A much larger clone is a single base away; this may be a read error. The chain recombines TRBV24-1 with TRBJ2-1; D possibly matches TRBD1 or TRBD2 (5 bases each). Matching the DNA end better, TRBJ2-7 makes the J call doubtful. CDR1 is KGHDR and CDR2 is SFDVKD in the germline V gene. The CDR3 is 13 amino acids. This CDR3 is CATSGGGLNEQYF. The CDR3 bases are TGTGCCACCAGTGGTGGGGGATTAAATGAGCAGTACTTC.

This clonotype was counted only a few times. The chain links TRBV20-1 to TRBJ2-7; 9 bases map to TRBD2. The CDR3 length is 13 residues. Germline CDR1 reads DFQATT; CDR2 reads SNEGSKA (reference sequence). With V trimmed by 6 bases and J by 3 bases, 6 bases remained unmatched. The CDR3 protein is CSATGTSYYEQYF. CDR3 bases: TGCAGTGCCACCGGGACTAGCTACTACGAGCAGTACTTC.

This clonotype was observed at least ten times. V and J are TRBV28 and TRBJ2-1; D remains ambiguous. The germline gives CDR1 MDHEN, CDR2 SYDVKM. V was cut by 6 bases and J by 2 bases, with 11 bases left in between. There are 14 residues in the CDR3. The CDR3 nucleotides read TGTGCCAGCAGCTTAGTCGGGCCCTACAATGAGCAGTTCTTC. As protein: CASSLVGPYNEQFF. Full variable domain (missing parts from reference TRBV28 and TRBJ2-1): DVKVTQSSRYLVKRTGEKVFLECVQDMDHENMFWYRQDPGLGLRLIYFSYDVKMKEKGDIPEGYSVSREKKERFSLILESASTNQTSMYLCASSLVGPYNEQFFGPGTRLTVL.

The chain joins TRBV11-2 to TRBJ2-5; tentatively, D is TRBD1 (5 bases). The J call is uncertain, as TRBJ2-7 better fits the DNA end. The V gene's germline CDR1 is SGHAT and CDR2 FQNNGV. The CDR3 has 14 amino acids. The CDR3 DNA is TGTGCCAGCAGCTTAAATCTCAGGGACTACGAGCAGTACTTC. This codes for CASSLNLRDYEQYF.

This clonotype was seen at least ten times. The V call is TRBV20-1, the J call TRBJ2-4; D is undetermined. Trimming removed 4 bases from V and 8 bases from J, with 9 bases in between. This CDR3 has 11 residues. Looked up from germline, CDR1 is DFQATT and CDR2 is SNEGSKA (reference sequence). The CDR3 loop is CSAKTGDIQYF. The CDR3, as DNA: TGCAGTGCTAAGACTGGGGACATTCAGTACTTC.

This clonotype was detected many times. The J gene is TRBJ2-5, the V gene TRBV20-1; D is ambiguous. The V and J ends lost 3 bases and 4 bases respectively, with 9 bases between them. The CDR3 consists of 12 residues. In germline, CDR1 is DFQATT, CDR2 SNEGSKA (reference sequence). CDR3 DNA: TGCAGTGCTAGGGCTGTGAGAGAGACCCAGTACTTC. This translates into CSARAVRETQYF.

V usage is TRBV18 and J usage is TRBJ2-5, with unresolved D. CDR1 is KGHSH, CDR2 LQKENI, per germline. This CDR3 has 14 amino acids. V was clipped by 3 bases and J by 11 bases, with 19 bases between them. Here the CDR3 reads CASSPQMGYNEQYF. The CDR3 DNA sequence: TGTGCCAGCTCACCCCAAATGGGGTACAATGAGCAGTACTTC.

This chain uses TRBV20-1 with TRBJ2-2; D remains ambiguous. The ends were cut back, 3 bases at V and 1 base at J, with 9 bases in the middle. Germline V gene lookup returns CDR1 DFQATT and CDR2 SNEGSKA (reference sequence). This CDR3 spans 14 amino acids. The CDR3 region is CSASRLGNTGELFF. CDR3 bases: TGCAGTGCTAGTCGACTGGGGAACACCGGGGAGCTGTTTTTT.

Ten or more counts support this clonotype. The V and J genes are TRBV20-1 and TRBJ2-7; 13 bases match TRBD2. This CDR3 is 13 amino acids long. V trimming: 6 bases; J trimming: 3 bases; junction bases outside the gene matches: 2. Germline V lookup: CDR1 DFQATT, CDR2 SNEGSKA (reference sequence). The DNA of the CDR3 is TGCAGTGCCCGGACTAGCGGGGGCTACGAGCAGTACTTC. It yields the protein CSARTSGGYEQYF.

The table lists this clonotype with a count of one. V gene TRBV12-3 or TRBV12-4 combines with J gene TRBJ2-5; 10 bases line up with TRBD1. The CDR3 is 16 amino acids. The V and J ends lost 6 bases and 11 bases, in that order; junction bases with no gene match: 18. This CDR3 is CASRGRQGAVSSEQYF. In nucleotides, the CDR3 is TGTGCCAGCAGGGGGAGACAGGGGGCGGTATCGTCTGAGCAGTACTTC.

This clonotype was seen at least ten times. CDR3 in amino acids: CASSPDRIYGYTF. The CDR3 bases are TGTGCCAGCAGCCCCGACCGAATCTATGGCTACACCTTC. The V gene is TRBV28, the J gene TRBJ1-2, with unresolved D. The germline gives CDR1 MDHEN, CDR2 SYDVKM. V lost 6 bases and J lost 4, with 12 bases in between. CDR3 size: 13 residues.